The 25 T cell receptor beta chains listed next were all sequenced from one sample in a study of T cell clonality in common variable immunodeficiency. Produced via immunoSEQ multiplex PCR; TCRdb's table is partial and in-frame only. The repertoire consists of 40,000 to 45,000 clones, none detected only once. Input material: peripheral blood mononuclear cells. The source of these receptors is a person aged 18 to 70 in good health.

This clone was seen at least ten times. The read ends 3 residues before the CDR3 terminus; that terminus is restored from the germline J gene. The V and J genes are TRBV19 and TRBJ2-3, with 7 bases aligning to TRBD2. The CDR3 runs 15 residues. Germline values: CDR1 LNHDA, CDR2 SQIVND (reference sequence). Losses at the gene ends were 6 bases for V and 4 bases for J; bases not matched to a gene: 10. The sequenced part of the CDR3 DNA is TGTGCCAGTAGCCCCCTGGCGGGAGAACCAGATACG. Translating it yields CASSPLAGEPDT. The whole CDR3 is CASSPLAGEPDTQYF.

This clone was counted ten times or more. With the read ending 3 residues before the CDR3 end, the germline J gene is used to fill in that end. The rearrangement uses TRBV4-1 and TRBJ2-2, with D tentatively TRBD2 (7 bases). V dropped 0 bases and J dropped 4 bases, with 18 bases sitting between them. Germline CDR1 is MGHRA and CDR2 is YSYEKL. The CDR3 spans 18 residues. CDR3 DNA, as far as it was read: TGCGCCAGCAGCCAAGATAAGGGGAGGGGGGGCGTCACCGGGGAG. Translated: CASSQDKGRGGVTGE. The full CDR3 reads CASSQDKGRGGVTGELFF.

This clone has a count of ten or more. With the read ending 3 residues before the CDR3 end, the germline J gene is used to fill in that end. This rearrangement joins TRBV23-1 to TRBJ2-7; tentative D call: TRBD2 (7 bases). TRBV23-1 is placed among ORFs of uncertain function. The CDR3 is 16 residues long. Trimming removed 4 bases at V and 0 bases at J, with 16 bases between. The CDR3 bases that were read are TGCGCCAGCAGTCCTCGGGGGGCAGGGAGCTCCTACGAG. Amino acids: CASSPRGAGSSYE. The entire CDR3 protein reads CASSPRGAGSSYEQYF.

The CDR3 is CASSPYPGRYDYTF. The sequenced part of the CDR3 DNA is TGTGCCAGCTCACCATATCCAGGGAGGTACGAC. This sequence joins TRBV18 and TRBJ1-2; a weak D match, TRBD1 (5 bases). The read ends 3 residues before the CDR3 terminus; that terminus is restored from the germline J gene. The length of the CDR3 is 14 residues. CDR1 and CDR2 from the germline V gene are KGHSH and LQKENI.

Ten or more counts support this clone. The read finishes 3 residues shy of the CDR3 end, and the germline J gene is used to complete it. The chain recombines TRBV29-1 with TRBJ2-2, with 10 bases fitting TRBD1. The CDR3 contains 16 residues. Germline V gene lookup returns CDR1 SQVTM and CDR2 ANQGSEA. The CDR3 bases that were read are TGCAGCGTTGGGGGGACAGGGGATGGAACTAATGAAAAG. This translates into CSVGGTGDGTNEK. The whole CDR3 is CSVGGTGDGTNEKLFF.

A remark on this clone: Read sequence stops 3 residues before the CDR3 end, and the germline J gene provides the missing end. The V gene is TRBV11-2, the J gene TRBJ2-7; D is perhaps TRBD1 (6 bases). This CDR3 is built from 15 residues. V lost 2 bases and J 0 bases, leaving 11 bases between the germline ends. CDR1 and CDR2 (germline): SGHAT, FQNNGV. The CDR3 spells CASSLRGTSSYEQYF. CDR3 DNA, as far as it was read: TGTGCCAGCAGCTTAAGGGGGACGAGCTCCTACGAG.

This clone was observed many times. The CDR3 region is CASSKDPGVSGYTF. CDR3 bases read: TGTGCCAGTAGTAAGGATCCGGGGGTCTCTGGC. The V gene is TRBV19, the J gene TRBJ1-2; a possible D gene is TRBD1 (5 bases). The observed sequence ends 3 residues before the CDR3 terminus, with the missing tail filled in from the germline J gene. CDR1 LNHDA and CDR2 SQIVND come from the germline V gene (reference sequence). The CDR3 is 14 amino acids. The germline V and J ends were trimmed by 4 bases and 7 bases, with 16 bases remaining between them.

The CDR3 loop is CASKPRGGAQDTQYF. The CDR3 bases that were read are TGTGCCAGCAAGCCACGTGGTGGGGCACAAGATACG. This chain joins TRBV2 and TRBJ2-3; a possible D gene is TRBD1 (5 bases). The read gets to within 3 residues of the CDR3 end, and the germline J gene fills in the rest. The CDR3 spans 15 residues. V was shortened by 7 bases and J by 5 bases, with 19 bases between the two germline ends. Germline CDR1 SNHLY, CDR2 FYNNEI.

There are many counts of this clone. The read finishes 3 residues shy of the CDR3 end, and the germline J gene is used to complete it. The chain links TRBV23-1 to TRBJ1-5; D remains ambiguous. TRBV23-1 is identified as an open reading frame with a role that is uncertain. The CDR3 consists of 16 residues. V was cut by 7 bases and J by 2 bases, with 18 bases left in between. The CDR3 reads CASTSPAGCGNQPQHF. The CDR3 DNA, read in part, is TGCGCCAGCACCTCTCCTGCGGGGTGTGGCAATCAGCCC.

This clone was recorded many times. The sequence runs out 3 residues before the end of the CDR3; the remainder is reconstructed from the germline J gene. The sample contains more than one DNA sequence encoding this CDR3. The chain links TRBV2 to TRBJ1-3; D possibly corresponds to TRBD1 (5 bases). This CDR3 comprises 14 residues. Trimming took 6 bases from V and 0 from J, leaving 9 bases between them. Looked up from germline, CDR1 is SNHLY and CDR2 is FYNNEI. CDR3 bases read: TGTGCCAGCAGCGCAGGGCGCTCTGGAAACACC. This gives the protein CASSAGRSGNT. The complete CDR3 reads CASSAGRSGNTIYF.

This clone was observed a few times. The CDR3 extends 3 residues past the end of the read, so its final part is completed from the germline J gene. The chain couples TRBV5-1 to TRBJ2-1; TRBD2 aligns across 11 bases. This CDR3 has 15 amino acids. V lost 3 bases and J lost 5; bases outside the gene matches: 4. Germline V gene data show CDR1 as SGHRS and CDR2 as YFSETQ. CDR3 DNA (partial): TGCGCCAGCAGCTACCTACTAGCGGGGGACAATGAG. Translation gives CASSYLLAGDNE. The complete CDR3 reads CASSYLLAGDNEQFF.

This clone was recorded many times. Sequencing ends 3 residues short of the CDR3 end; the germline J gene provides the rest. The chain uses TRBV18 and TRBJ1-3, with D maybe TRBD1 (5 bases). There are 16 residues in the CDR3. Trimming cost V 2 bases and J 4 bases, with 15 bases left between them. CDR1 KGHSH and CDR2 LQKENI come from the germline V gene. The covered CDR3 bases are TGTGCCAGCTCACCAAACCGGGACTTGGGCGGAAACACC. Residues: CASSPNRDLGGNT. The entire CDR3 protein reads CASSPNRDLGGNTIYF.

This clone was observed at least ten times. The missing CDR3 end, 3 residues past where the read stops, is filled in from the germline J gene. The chain carries TRBV20-1 and TRBJ2-1; tentative D call: TRBD2 (7 bases). The CDR3 is 17 residues long. Per germline, CDR1 DFQATT and CDR2 SNEGSKA (reference sequence). Trimming removed 1 base from V and 0 bases from J, with 16 bases in between. CDR3 sequence reads: CSARGGGRGSSYNEQFF. The CDR3 DNA, read in part, is TGCAGTGCTAGAGGAGGGGGGCGGGGGAGCTCCTACAATGAG.

About this clone itself: The read terminates 3 residues before the CDR3 end, so the remaining end is supplied by the germline J gene. The rearrangement uses TRBV2 and TRBJ1-3; 7 nucleotides agree with TRBD1. Germline loops: CDR1 SNHLY, CDR2 FYNNEI. After removal of 6 bases from V and 6 bases from J, the junction contained 5 bases not matched to a gene. CDR3 length equals 13 residues. CDR3 amino acids: CASREQGQNTIYF. The sequenced part of the CDR3 DNA is TGTGCCAGCAGAGAACAGGGGCAAAACACC. Full variable domain (rest looked up from reference TRBV2 and TRBJ1-3): EPEVTQTPSHQVTQMGQEVILRCVPISNHLYFYWYRQILGQKVEFLVSFYNNEISEKSEIFDDQFSVERPDGSNFTLKIRSTKLEDSAMYFCASREQGQNTIYFGEGSWLTVV.

This clone was counted at least ten times. The CDR3 extends 3 residues past the end of the read, so its final part is completed from the germline J gene. The chain combines TRBV10-1 with TRBJ2-7; weak D call: TRBD2 (5 bases). Germline V lookup: CDR1 WNHNN, CDR2 SYGVQD (reference sequence). CDR3 size: 15 residues. The V end lost 5 bases, the J end lost 6 bases, and 20 bases lay between the germline ends. The CDR3 protein is CASSSSRPGITEQYF. CDR3 bases read: TGCGCCAGCAGTTCCTCCAGGCCGGGGATAACCGAG.

This clone was counted at least ten times. The observed sequence ends 3 residues before the CDR3 terminus, with the missing tail filled in from the germline J gene. The chain carries TRBV19 and TRBJ1-1, with 7 bases matching TRBD1. The CDR3 covers 15 residues. Germline trimming cut 4 bases from V and 7 bases from J; bases unmatched to any gene: 12. CDR1 is LNHDA, CDR2 SQIVND, per germline (reference sequence). The part of the CDR3 DNA that was read is TGTGCCAGTAGTAAGGGACCCCGGTGGGACAGTGAA. It translates to CASSKGPRWDSE. The CDR3 in its entirety is CASSKGPRWDSEAFF.

There are many counts of this clone. With the read ending 3 residues before the CDR3 end, the germline J gene is used to fill in that end. The V and J genes are TRBV6-4 and TRBJ2-2; 9 bases are shared with TRBD2. Germline CDR1 is MRHNA and CDR2 is SNTAGT. This CDR3 comprises 14 residues. With V trimmed by 3 bases and J by 4 bases, 0 bases remained unmatched. CDR3 DNA (partial): TGTGCCAGCAGTGAGCGGGGGGGCACCGGGGAG. This encodes CASSERGGTGE. In full, the CDR3 reads CASSERGGTGELFF.

The sample holds many counts of this clone. The CDR3 goes on 3 residues after the read ends, and that part is filled in from the germline J gene. The chain combines TRBV7-9 with TRBJ1-2, with 8 bases fitting TRBD1. The CDR3 is 12 amino acids. The germline gives CDR1 SEHNR, CDR2 FQNEAQ (reference sequence). The trim removed 5 bases at V and 4 bases at J, leaving 0 bases unmatched. The CDR3 DNA, read in part, is TGTGCCAGCAGCACAGGGGGCTATGGC. Protein: CASSTGGYG. The full-length CDR3 reads as CASSTGGYGYTF.

This clone has more than one count but fewer than ten. Compared with germline, one end of the junction differs, possibly owing to a read error. The read terminates 3 residues before the CDR3 end, so the remaining end is supplied by the germline J gene. This chain uses TRBV5-1 with TRBJ1-1, with D tentatively TRBD1 (5 bases). The CDR3 runs to 15 residues. Germline CDR1 reads SGHRS; CDR2 reads YFSETQ. The CDR3 sequence is CASSWGVGMNAEAFF. CDR3 DNA, as far as it was read: TGCGCCAGCAGCTGGGGGGTAGGGATGAACGCTGAA.

This clone was counted only a few times. The read ends 3 residues before the CDR3 terminus; that terminus is restored from the germline J gene. The V gene is TRBV7-7, the J gene TRBJ2-1; 11 positions match TRBD2. Germline CDR1 is SSHAT and CDR2 is FNYEAQ (reference sequence). The CDR3 runs 17 residues. After removal of 5 bases from V and 9 bases from J, the junction contained 15 bases not matched to a gene. CDR3 bases read: TGTGCCAGCAGCCCCAGGGAATTACTAGCGGGAGAGGGTGAG. Protein product: CASSPRELLAGEGE. Given in full, the CDR3 is CASSPRELLAGEGEQFF.

This clone was recorded at least ten times. The missing CDR3 end, 3 residues past where the read stops, is filled in from the germline J gene. J is TRBJ1-1 and V is TRBV20-1; D call uncertain. Germline V lookup: CDR1 DFQATT, CDR2 SNEGSKA (reference sequence). The V gene lost 5 bases and the J gene lost 7 bases, with 14 bases spanning the gap. There are 12 residues in the CDR3. CDR3 sequence: CSARSPTIEAFF. The part of the CDR3 DNA that was read is TGCAGTGCTCGCTCCCCCACAATTGAA.

On this clone itself: The CDR3 is cut off 3 residues early in the read; its end comes from the germline J gene. J is TRBJ1-5 and V is TRBV2; maybe TRBD1 (6 bases). The V and J ends lost 1 base and 2 bases respectively, with 9 bases between them. This CDR3 spans 15 amino acids. Germline-derived CDR1 and CDR2 are SNHLY and FYNNEI. CDR3 bases read: TGTGCCAGCAGTGAAGAACAGGGTGGCAATCAGCCC. Translated, it gives CASSEEQGGNQP. The complete CDR3 reads CASSEEQGGNQPQHF.

This clone was observed at least ten times. The CDR3 sequence: CARSLFGIRDRVPYSNQPQHF. The sequenced CDR3 bases are TGTGCCAGAAGCTTGTTTGGGATTCGAGACAGGGTTCCCTATAGCAATCAGCCC. The rearrangement links TRBV5-3 to TRBJ1-5; 7 bases are a match to TRBD1. The CDR3 is cut off 3 residues early in the read; its end comes from the germline J gene. TRBV5-3 qualifies as an ORF whose function is uncertain. V lost 1 base and J lost 0; bases outside the gene matches: 19. This CDR3 is 21 amino acids long.

This clone was counted ten times or more. The read is 3 residues too short to cover the CDR3 end, so that end is filled in from the germline J gene. The chain has TRBV29-1 and TRBJ1-2, with D perhaps TRBD1 (5 bases). The CDR3 extends over 12 amino acids. Trimming pared 5 bases from V and 4 bases from J, leaving 11 bases between. Germline loops: CDR1 SQVTM, CDR2 ANQGSEA. CDR3 DNA (partial): TGCAGCGTTAGACAGAGTTCCTATGGC. Amino acid sequence: CSVRQSSYG. The CDR3 in its entirety is CSVRQSSYGYTF. The complete variable domain, with remaining parts taken from reference TRBV29-1 and TRBJ1-2, reads SAVISQKPSRDICQRGTSLTIQCQVDSQVTMMFWYRQQPGQSLTLIATANQGSEATYESGFVIDKFPISRPNLTFSTLTVSNMSPEDSSIYLCSVRQSSYGYTFGSGTRLTVV.

This clone was recorded at least ten times. With the read ending 3 residues before the CDR3 end, the germline J gene is used to fill in that end. The chain is built from TRBV23-1 and TRBJ2-7, with D uncertain. TRBV23-1 is treated as an ORF (open reading frame) with a function not yet certain. The CDR3 loop spans 12 amino acids. Trimming stripped 8 bases from V and 2 bases from J, with 10 bases between. CDR3 loop: CASLRNPYEQYF. CDR3 DNA (partial): TGCGCCAGCCTACGTAACCCCTACGAG.